The 5 T cell receptor beta chains below come from one sample, sequenced in a study of blood T cell repertoires in COVID-19. Some clones are missing from TCRdb's copy, which holds only in-frame ones; the method was immunoSEQ multiplex PCR. The table lists some 100,000 clones, about 78% of them singletons, with about 4.5% in the top ten. What was sequenced was peripheral blood. The receptors here all came from a human donor in a cohort sampled during active or convalescent COVID-19.

The rearrangement joins TRBV11-2 to TRBJ2-7, with 7 bases aligning to TRBD1. The CDR3 sequence is 16 residues long. Losses at the gene ends were 5 bases for V and 5 bases for J; bases not matched to a gene: 15. Germline loops: CDR1 SGHAT, CDR2 FQNNGV. The CDR3 here is CASSPLRRQGSHEQYF. CDR3 nucleotides: TGTGCCAGCAGCCCCCTCCGGAGACAGGGATCCCACGAGCAGTACTTC.

V is TRBV6-4 and J is TRBJ2-5, with D perhaps TRBD1 (5 bases). Deletions cut 7 bases from V and 4 bases from J, with 22 bases between. CDR3 length: 16 amino acids. Germline CDR1 and CDR2: MRHNA and SNTAGT. CDR3 nucleotide sequence: TGTGCCAGCATCAAGGGGCAGGGAACTACCAGAGAGACCCAGTACTTC. Amino acids: CASIKGQGTTRETQYF.

The V call is TRBV27, the J call TRBJ2-7; unclear D gene. This CDR3 spans 14 amino acids. Trimming took 1 base from V and 3 from J, leaving 10 bases between them. Looked up from germline, CDR1 is MNHEY and CDR2 is SMNVEV (reference sequence). The CDR3 is CASSLWYGDYEQYF. CDR3 sequence (DNA): TGTGCCAGCAGTTTATGGTATGGAGACTACGAGCAGTACTTC.

The genes are TRBV5-8 and TRBJ2-3, with D possibly matching TRBD2 (5 bases). Trimming stripped 0 bases from V and 3 bases from J, with 14 bases between. The CDR3 runs to 16 residues. Germline V lookup: CDR1 SGHTS, CDR2 YDEGEE. CDR3 loop: CASSLGRGINTDTQYF. The CDR3 nucleotides are TGTGCCAGCAGCTTGGGACGGGGTATAAATACAGATACGCAGTATTTT.

This chain joins TRBV6-2 or TRBV6-3 and TRBJ2-7; D ambiguous. V shed 1 base and J shed 7 bases, with 17 bases lying between them. Germline V gene data show CDR1 as MNHEY and CDR2 as SVGEGT. This CDR3 has 15 residues. DNA for the CDR3: TGTGCCAGCAGTTACTTGGCTAACCCTTCGCGGGAGCAGTACTTC. Protein product: CASSYLANPSREQYF.